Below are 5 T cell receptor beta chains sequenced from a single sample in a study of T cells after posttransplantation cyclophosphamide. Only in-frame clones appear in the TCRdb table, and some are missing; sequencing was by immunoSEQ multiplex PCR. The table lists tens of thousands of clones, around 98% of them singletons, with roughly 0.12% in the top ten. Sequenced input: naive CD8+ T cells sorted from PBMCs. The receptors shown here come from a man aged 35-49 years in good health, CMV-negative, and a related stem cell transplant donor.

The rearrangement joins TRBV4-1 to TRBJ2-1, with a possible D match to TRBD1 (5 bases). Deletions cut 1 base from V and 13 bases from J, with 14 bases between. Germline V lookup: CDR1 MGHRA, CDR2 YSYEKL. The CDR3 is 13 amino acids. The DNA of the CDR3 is TGCGCCAGCAGCCAAGTAGGGGTTATAAATCAGTTCTTC. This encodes CASSQVGVINQFF.

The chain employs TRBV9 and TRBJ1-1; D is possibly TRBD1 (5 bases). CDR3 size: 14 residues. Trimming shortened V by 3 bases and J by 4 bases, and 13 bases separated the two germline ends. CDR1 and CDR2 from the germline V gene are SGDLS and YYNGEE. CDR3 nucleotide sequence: TGTGCCAGCAGCGGCGAGGGACTTGTCACTGAAGCTTTCTTT. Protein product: CASSGEGLVTEAFF.

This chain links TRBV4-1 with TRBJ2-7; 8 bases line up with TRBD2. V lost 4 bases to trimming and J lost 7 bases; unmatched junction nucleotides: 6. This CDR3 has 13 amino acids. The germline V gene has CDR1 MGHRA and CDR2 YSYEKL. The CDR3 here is CASSPLSGSEQYF. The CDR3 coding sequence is TGCGCCAGCAGCCCATTAAGCGGGAGTGAGCAGTACTTC.

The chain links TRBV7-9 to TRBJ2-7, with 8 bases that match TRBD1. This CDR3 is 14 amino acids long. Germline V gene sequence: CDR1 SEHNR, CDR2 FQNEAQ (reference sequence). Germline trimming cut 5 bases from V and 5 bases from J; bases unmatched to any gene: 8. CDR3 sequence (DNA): TGTGCCAGCAGCCCAAGACAGGGGCGACACGAGCAGTACTTC. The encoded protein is CASSPRQGRHEQYF. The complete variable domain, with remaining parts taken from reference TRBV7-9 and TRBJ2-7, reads DTGVSQNPRHKITKRGQNVTFRCDPISEHNRLYWYRQTLGQGPEFLTYFQNEAQLEKSRLLSDRFSAERPKGSFSTLEIQRTEQGDSAMYLCASSPRQGRHEQYFGPGTRLTVT.

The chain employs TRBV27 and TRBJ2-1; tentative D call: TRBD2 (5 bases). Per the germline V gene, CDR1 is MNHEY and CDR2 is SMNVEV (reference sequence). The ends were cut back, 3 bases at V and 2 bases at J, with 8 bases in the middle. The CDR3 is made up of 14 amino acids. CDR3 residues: CASSFGVTYNEQFF. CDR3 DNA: TGTGCCAGCAGTTTCGGGGTAACCTACAATGAGCAGTTCTTC.